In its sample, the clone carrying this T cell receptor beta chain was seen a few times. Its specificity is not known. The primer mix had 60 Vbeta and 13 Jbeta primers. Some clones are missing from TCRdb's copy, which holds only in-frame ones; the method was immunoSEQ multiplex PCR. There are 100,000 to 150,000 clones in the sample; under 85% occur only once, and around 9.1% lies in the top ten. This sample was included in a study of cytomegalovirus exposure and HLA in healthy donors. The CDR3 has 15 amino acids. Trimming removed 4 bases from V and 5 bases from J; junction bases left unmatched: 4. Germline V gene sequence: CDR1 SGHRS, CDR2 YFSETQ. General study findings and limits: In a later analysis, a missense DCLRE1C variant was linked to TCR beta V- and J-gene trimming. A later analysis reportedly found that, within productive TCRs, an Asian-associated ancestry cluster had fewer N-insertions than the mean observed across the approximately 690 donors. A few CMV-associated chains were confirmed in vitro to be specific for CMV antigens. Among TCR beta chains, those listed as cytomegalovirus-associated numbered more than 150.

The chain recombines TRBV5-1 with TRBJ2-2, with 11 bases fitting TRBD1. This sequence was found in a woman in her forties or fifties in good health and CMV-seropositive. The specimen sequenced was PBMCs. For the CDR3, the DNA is TGCGCCAGCAGCGTGGACAGGGGGCCTACCGGGGAGCTGTTTTTT. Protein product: CASSVDRGPTGELFF.